Below, 20 T cell receptor beta chains from the same sample are listed, as sequenced in a study of cytomegalovirus exposure and HLA in healthy donors. PCR amplification relied on 60 Vbeta primers (plus 13 Jbeta primers). Sequencing was performed with immunoSEQ multiplex PCR; in TCRdb, only in-frame clones are kept and a portion is missing. The sample consists of fewer than 200,000 clones, 87% of them appearing once. Sequenced sample: PBMCs. These receptors all come from a woman aged 25 to 45 in good health and CMV-seronegative.

Only one count was recorded for this clone. V and J are TRBV5-4 and TRBJ2-7; D remains ambiguous. V was clipped by 2 bases and J by 0 bases, with 9 bases between them. This CDR3 is built from 14 residues. Per germline, CDR1 SGHNT and CDR2 YYREEE (reference sequence). The CDR3 is CASSFGGSSYEQYF. Written as DNA, the CDR3 is TGTGCCAGCAGCTTCGGCGGCAGCTCCTACGAGCAGTACTTC.

This rearrangement joins TRBV5-4 to TRBJ2-7; 9 bases agree with TRBD2. Germline V lookup: CDR1 SGHNT, CDR2 YYREEE (reference sequence). The trim removed 4 bases at V and 3 bases at J, leaving 14 bases unmatched. The CDR3 spans 17 residues. The CDR3 DNA reads TGTGCCAGCAGCCGAGGATGGGGTGGCGGGGGGGTCTACGAGCAGTACTTC. Translated, it gives CASSRGWGGGGVYEQYF.

The chain combines TRBV18 with TRBJ2-7; 7 bases are a match to TRBD1. Germline CDR1 KGHSH, CDR2 LQKENI. The length of the CDR3 is 14 residues. V lost 6 bases to trimming and J lost 4 bases; unmatched junction nucleotides: 9. CDR3 in amino acids: CASSLYEGAYEQYF. The CDR3 bases are TGTGCCAGCTCTCTGTACGAGGGGGCTTACGAGCAGTACTTC.

The rearrangement links TRBV6-6 to TRBJ2-5; the D gene is possibly TRBD2 (6 bases). The length of the CDR3 is 13 residues. V gave up 5 bases and J gave up 4 bases, with 11 bases separating them. Germline V CDR1 and CDR2: MNHNY, SVGAGI (reference sequence). The chain's CDR3 is CASSPGVRETQYF. The CDR3 DNA is TGTGCCAGCAGTCCGGGAGTACGAGAGACCCAGTACTTC.

The chain uses TRBV27 and TRBJ2-7, with 7 bases aligning to TRBD2. The CDR3 covers 14 residues. V lost 1 base to trimming and J lost 3 bases; unmatched junction nucleotides: 3. The germline CDR1 and CDR2 sequences are MNHEY and SMNVEV (reference sequence). For the CDR3, the DNA is TGTGCCAGCAGTTTATGGGCTAGCGGCTACGAGCAGTACTTC. Translation: CASSLWASGYEQYF.

The chain combines TRBV7-2 with TRBJ1-4, with a weak D call TRBD1 (6 bases). Germline values: CDR1 SGHTA, CDR2 FQGNSA. The CDR3 runs to 16 residues. V was cut by 2 bases and J by 4 bases, with 14 bases left in between. CDR3 DNA: TGTGCCAGCAGCTTACGTCGGACAGCGTATAATGAAAAACTGTTTTTT. Protein sequence: CASSLRRTAYNEKLFF.

The chain uses TRBV9 and TRBJ1-1, with D unresolved. The germline gives CDR1 SGDLS, CDR2 YYNGEE. The CDR3 runs to 15 residues. V shed 0 bases and J shed 0 bases, with 9 bases lying between them. DNA of the CDR3: TGTGCCAGCAGCGTAGAAGCGGTGATGAACACTGAAGCTTTCTTT. It encodes CASSVEAVMNTEAFF.

In its sample, this clone was seen once. The V and J genes are TRBV11-2 and TRBJ2-7; TRBD2 aligns across 10 bases. The CDR3 sequence is 17 residues long. The junction had 8 bases not matched to a gene; V was cut back by 1 base and J by 2 bases. The V gene's germline CDR1 is SGHAT and CDR2 FQNNGV. The CDR3 region has the DNA TGTGCCAGCAGCTTAGCCCCTAGCGGGAGTCTCGCCTACGAGCAGTACTTC. Translating it yields CASSLAPSGSLAYEQYF.

This clone was picked up a small number of times. The rearrangement joins TRBV5-1 to TRBJ2-7; D may be TRBD1 (7 bases). The V and J ends lost 5 bases and 0 bases respectively, with 15 bases between them. There are 15 residues in the CDR3. Germline V gene lookup returns CDR1 SGHRS and CDR2 YFSETQ. The CDR3 bases are TGCGCCAGCAGATGGGGGGCAGGGGGCTCCTACGAGCAGTACTTC. Translation: CASRWGAGGSYEQYF.

This clone was seen just once. The chain employs TRBV27 and TRBJ1-1; no reliable D call. The germline V gene encodes CDR1 MNHEY and CDR2 SMNVEV (reference sequence). The CDR3 covers 13 residues. V lost 5 bases to trimming and J lost 3 bases, with 10 bases between them. CDR3: CASSARVYTEAFF. The DNA for the CDR3 is TGTGCCAGCAGTGCAAGAGTGTACACTGAAGCTTTCTTT.

This sequence joins TRBV27 and TRBJ2-1, with D possibly being TRBD2 (5 bases). Germline lookup yields CDR1 MNHEY and CDR2 SMNVEV (reference sequence). The length of the CDR3 is 11 residues. V was pared by 5 bases and J by 16 bases, with 15 bases between. CDR3 in amino acids: CASSLPPDSFF. In DNA form, the CDR3 reads TGTGCCAGCAGTCTCCCCCCGGACTCCTTCTTC.

The chain recombines TRBV5-4 with TRBJ2-3; tentative D call: TRBD2 (7 bases). V was clipped by 7 bases and J by 3 bases, with 18 bases between them. The CDR3 extends over 15 amino acids. Looked up from germline, CDR1 is SGHNT and CDR2 is YYREEE (reference sequence). The CDR3 sequence is CASVKGGGRTDTQYF. The CDR3 DNA sequence: TGTGCCAGCGTAAAGGGGGGAGGGCGGACAGATACGCAGTATTTT.

The V and J genes are TRBV25-1 and TRBJ2-1, with D perhaps TRBD2 (7 bases). The germline CDR1 and CDR2 sequences are MGHDK and SYGVNS. CDR3 length: 16 amino acids. V was trimmed by 5 bases and J by 5 bases, leaving 19 bases between them. CDR3 nucleotides: TGTGCCAGCAGTCCTCTCCGGGGGGCTGGACACAATGAGCAGTTCTTC. This codes for CASSPLRGAGHNEQFF. The full variable domain, rest sourced from reference TRBV25-1 and TRBJ2-1, is EADIYQTPRYLVIGTGKKITLECSQTMGHDKMYWYQQDPGMELHLIHYSYGVNSTEKGDLSSESTVSRIRTEHFPLTLESARPSHTSQYLCASSPLRGAGHNEQFFGPGTRLTVL.

The J gene is TRBJ2-5, the V gene TRBV18; the D gene is possibly TRBD1 (5 bases). Germline V lookup: CDR1 KGHSH, CDR2 LQKENI. The V end was cut by 6 bases, the J end by 5 bases, with 13 bases between. CDR3 length: 13 residues. In DNA form, the CDR3 reads TGTGCCAGCTCTCCCGACAGAAGGGAGACCCAGTACTTC. Its protein product is CASSPDRRETQYF.

This clone was seen once. The genes are TRBV2 and TRBJ2-5; maybe TRBD2 (7 bases). V was clipped by 4 bases and J by 5 bases, with 17 bases between them. Germline V CDR1 and CDR2: SNHLY, FYNNEI. The CDR3 runs to 15 residues. The CDR3 reads CASSVGGLKSETQYF. CDR3 nucleotide sequence: TGTGCCAGCAGTGTCGGGGGGCTTAAATCGGAGACCCAGTACTTC.

This clone appeared once. In DNA form, the CDR3 reads TGTGCCAGCAGCTTAGCGGGAGCTAATGAGCAGTTCTTC. It specifies CASSLAGANEQFF. The V gene is TRBV7-9, the J gene TRBJ2-1; D is perhaps TRBD2 (5 bases). Trimming took 0 bases from V and 7 from J, leaving 7 bases between them. The V gene's germline CDR1 is SEHNR and CDR2 FQNEAQ (reference sequence). CDR3 length: 13 amino acids.

This clone appeared once. The chain links TRBV19 to TRBJ2-2; possible D gene TRBD1, 5 bases. The CDR3 loop spans 16 amino acids. CDR1 and CDR2 from the germline V gene are LNHDA and SQIVND (reference sequence). Trimming cost V 4 bases and J 2 bases, with 14 bases left between them. Written as DNA, the CDR3 is TGTGCCAGTAGTAGATCAGACAGTGTTAACACCGGGGAGCTGTTTTTT. Amino acid sequence: CASSRSDSVNTGELFF.

Of note for this clone: A junction boundary mismatches the germline segment, possibly from a read error. V gene TRBV11-3 combines with J gene TRBJ2-1; 12 bases are shared with TRBD2. Looked up from germline, CDR1 is SGHNT and CDR2 is YENEEA. The CDR3 loop spans 13 amino acids. CDR3 bases: TGTGCCAGCAGCTCGGGACTAGCGGGTGAGGAGGTCTTC. Translated: CASSSGLAGEEVF.

The chain uses TRBV6-5 and TRBJ2-3, with D possibly TRBD2 on 5 matching bases. This CDR3 has 13 amino acids. V lost 6 bases and J 6 bases, leaving 13 bases between the germline ends. In germline, CDR1 is MNHEY, CDR2 SVGAGI. CDR3 in amino acids: CASSRGFRDTQYF. The CDR3, as DNA: TGTGCCAGCAGCCGAGGGTTCAGGGATACGCAGTATTTT.

This chain connects TRBV19 to TRBJ1-5; D uncertain. V was trimmed by 4 bases and J by 7 bases, leaving 11 bases between them. The germline V gene has CDR1 LNHDA and CDR2 SQIVND (reference sequence). CDR3 size: 13 residues. The CDR3 DNA is TGTGCCAGTAGTAACACACCATTACAGCCCCAGCATTTT. Translating gives CASSNTPLQPQHF. Full variable domain (rest looked up from reference TRBV19 and TRBJ1-5): DGGITQSPKYLFRKEGQNVTLSCEQNLNHDAMYWYRQDPGQGLRLIYYSQIVNDFQKGDIAEGYSVSREKKESFPLTVTSAQKNPTAFYLCASSNTPLQPQHFGDGTRLSIL.